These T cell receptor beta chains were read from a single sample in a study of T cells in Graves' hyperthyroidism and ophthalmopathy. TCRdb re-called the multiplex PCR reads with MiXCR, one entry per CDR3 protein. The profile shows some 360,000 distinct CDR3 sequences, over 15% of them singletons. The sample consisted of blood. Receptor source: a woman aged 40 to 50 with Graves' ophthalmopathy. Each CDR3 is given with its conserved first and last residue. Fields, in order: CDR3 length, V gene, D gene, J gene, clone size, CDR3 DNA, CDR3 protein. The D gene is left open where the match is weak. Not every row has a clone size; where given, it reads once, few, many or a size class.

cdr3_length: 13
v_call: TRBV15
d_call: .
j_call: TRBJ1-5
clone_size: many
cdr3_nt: TGTGCCACCAGCAGACAAGTCAATCAGCCCCAGCATTTT
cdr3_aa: CATSRQVNQPQHF

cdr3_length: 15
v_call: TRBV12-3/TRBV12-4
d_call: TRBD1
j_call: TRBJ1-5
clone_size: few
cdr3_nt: TGTGCCAGCAAATGGGGGGGACAGAGCAATCAGCCCCAGCATTTT
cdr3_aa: CASKWGGQSNQPQHF

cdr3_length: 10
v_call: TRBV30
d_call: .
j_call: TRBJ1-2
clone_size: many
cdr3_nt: TGTGCCTGCCCACTTTATGGCTACACCTTC
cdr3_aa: CACPLYGYTF

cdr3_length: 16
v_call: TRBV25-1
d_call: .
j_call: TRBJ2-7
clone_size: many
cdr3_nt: TGTGCCAGCAGTGAGTCAGGGGGGGACATACCCTACGAGCAGTACTTC
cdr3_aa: CASSESGGDIPYEQYF

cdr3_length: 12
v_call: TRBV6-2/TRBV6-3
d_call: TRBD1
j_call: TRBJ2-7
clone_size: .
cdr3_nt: TGTGCCAGCAGCCACGACAGGGACGAGCAGTACTTC
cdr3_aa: CASSHDRDEQYF

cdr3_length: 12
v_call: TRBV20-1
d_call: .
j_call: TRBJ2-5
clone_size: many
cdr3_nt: TGCAGTGCATATGACGAGGGGGAGACCCAGTACTTC
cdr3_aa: CSAYDEGETQYF

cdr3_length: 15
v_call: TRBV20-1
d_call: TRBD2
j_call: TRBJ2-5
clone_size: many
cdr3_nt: TGCAGTGCGCCACCCGGTGGGGCGGGAGTGGAGACCCAGTACTTC
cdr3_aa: CSAPPGGAGVETQYF

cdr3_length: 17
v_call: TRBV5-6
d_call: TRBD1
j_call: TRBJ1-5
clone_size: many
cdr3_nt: TGTGCCAGCAGCCACAGCGACAGGGCTGAGGGCAATCAGCCCCAGCATTTT
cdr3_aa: CASSHSDRAEGNQPQHF

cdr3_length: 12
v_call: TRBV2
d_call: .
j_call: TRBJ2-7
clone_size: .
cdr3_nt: TGTGCCAGCATTGTCGGCCCCTACGAGCAGTCCTTC
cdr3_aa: CASIVGPYEQSF

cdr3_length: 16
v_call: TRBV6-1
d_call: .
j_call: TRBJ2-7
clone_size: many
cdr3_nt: TGTGCCAGCAGTCCAGTCGTAGGGGGGGCTCTGAACGAGCAGTACTTC
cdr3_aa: CASSPVVGGALNEQYF

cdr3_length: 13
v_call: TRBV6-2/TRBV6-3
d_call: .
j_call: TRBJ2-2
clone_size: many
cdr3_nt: TGTGCCAGCATACAATGGAACACCGGGGAGCTGTTTTTT
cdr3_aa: CASIQWNTGELFF

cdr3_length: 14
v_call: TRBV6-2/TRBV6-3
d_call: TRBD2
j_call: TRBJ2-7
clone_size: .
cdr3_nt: TGTGCCAGCAGTCCGCCGGGACTAGTCCTCGAGCAGTACTTC
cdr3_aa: CASSPPGLVLEQYF

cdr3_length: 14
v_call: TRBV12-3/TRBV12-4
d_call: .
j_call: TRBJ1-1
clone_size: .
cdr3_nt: TGTGCCAGCAGTGAACAGCACTTGAACACTGAAGCTTTCTTT
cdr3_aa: CASSEQHLNTEAFF

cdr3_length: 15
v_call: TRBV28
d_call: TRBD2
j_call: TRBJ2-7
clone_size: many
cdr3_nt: TGTGCCAGCAGTTTTCTGCGGGAGGGCCTAGGGGAGCAGTACTTC
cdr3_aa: CASSFLREGLGEQYF

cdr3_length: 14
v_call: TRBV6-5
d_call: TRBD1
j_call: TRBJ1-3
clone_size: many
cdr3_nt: TGTGCCAGCAGTTACGACAGGGCACGGAACACCATATATTTT
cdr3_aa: CASSYDRARNTIYF

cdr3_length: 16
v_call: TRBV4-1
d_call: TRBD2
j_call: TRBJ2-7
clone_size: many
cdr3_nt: TGCGCCAGCAGCCAAGAAGGGACTAGCGGGTCCTACGAGCAGTACTTC
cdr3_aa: CASSQEGTSGSYEQYF

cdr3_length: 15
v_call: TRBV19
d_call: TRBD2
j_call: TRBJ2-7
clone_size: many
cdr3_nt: TGTGCCAGTAGTGCCCCTAGCGGGGTCCCCTACGAGCAGTACTTC
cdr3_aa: CASSAPSGVPYEQYF

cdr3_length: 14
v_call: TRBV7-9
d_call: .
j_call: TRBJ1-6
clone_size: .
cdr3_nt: TGTGCCAGCAGCCGGATAGGGGTAGGGTCACCCCTCCTCTTT
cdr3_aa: CASSRIGVGSPLLF

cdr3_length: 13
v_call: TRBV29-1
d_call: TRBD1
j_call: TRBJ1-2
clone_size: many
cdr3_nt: TGCAGCGTTGAAAGGGACAGCAACTATGGCTACACCTTC
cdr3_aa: CSVERDSNYGYTF

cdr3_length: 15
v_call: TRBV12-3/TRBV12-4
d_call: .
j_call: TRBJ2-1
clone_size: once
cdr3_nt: TGTGCCAGCAGTCCGCCGGGACTACAGGGTAATGAGCAGTTCTTC
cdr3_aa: CASSPPGLQGNEQFF

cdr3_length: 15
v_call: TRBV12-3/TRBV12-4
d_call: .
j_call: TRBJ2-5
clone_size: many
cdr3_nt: TGTGCCAGCAGTTTTAGTGGGAGTTTAAGGGAGACCCAGTACTTC
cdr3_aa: CASSFSGSLRETQYF

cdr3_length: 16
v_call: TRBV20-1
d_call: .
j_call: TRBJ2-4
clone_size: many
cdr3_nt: TGCAGTGCTATAAGAGGGCGGGATGGGGTCAAAAACATTCAGTACTTC
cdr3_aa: CSAIRGRDGVKNIQYF

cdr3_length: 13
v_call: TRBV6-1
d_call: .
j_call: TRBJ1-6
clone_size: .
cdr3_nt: TGTGCCTATGATCTGGGGGAAAATTCACCCCTCCACTTT
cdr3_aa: CAYDLGENSPLHF

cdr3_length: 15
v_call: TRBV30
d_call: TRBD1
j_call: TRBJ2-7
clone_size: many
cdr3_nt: TGTGCCTGGAGTGGGTGGACAGGGGGAGTCTACGAGCAGTACTTC
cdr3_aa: CAWSGWTGGVYEQYF

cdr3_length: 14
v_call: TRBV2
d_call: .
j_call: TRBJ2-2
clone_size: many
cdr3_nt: TGTGCCAGCAGTGAGTGGCGGGGCACCGGGGAGCTGTTTTTT
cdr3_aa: CASSEWRGTGELFF

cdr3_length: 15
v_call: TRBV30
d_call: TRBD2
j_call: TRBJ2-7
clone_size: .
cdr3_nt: TGTGCCTCGCGCTTCAGGAGCGGGGTGATCTACGAGCAGTACTTC
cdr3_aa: CASRFRSGVIYEQYF

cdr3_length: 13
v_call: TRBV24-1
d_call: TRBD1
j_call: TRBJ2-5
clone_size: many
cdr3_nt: TGTGCCACCAGGGGACAGGGGACAGAGACCCAGTACTTC
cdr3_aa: CATRGQGTETQYF

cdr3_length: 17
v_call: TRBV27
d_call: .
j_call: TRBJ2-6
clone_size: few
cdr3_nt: TGTGCCAGCAGTTTATTGCTGGACCGGGCTGGGGCCAACGTCCTGACTTTC
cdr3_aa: CASSLLLDRAGANVLTF

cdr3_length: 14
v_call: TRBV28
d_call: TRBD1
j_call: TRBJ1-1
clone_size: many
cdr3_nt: TGTGCCAGCAGACAGGGGGCTTGGGGCACTGGAGCTTTCTTT
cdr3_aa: CASRQGAWGTGAFF

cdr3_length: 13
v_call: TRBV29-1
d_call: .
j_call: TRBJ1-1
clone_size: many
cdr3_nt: TGCAGCGGAAGACGAATTACGGGCACTGAAGCTTTCTTT
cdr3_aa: CSGRRITGTEAFF

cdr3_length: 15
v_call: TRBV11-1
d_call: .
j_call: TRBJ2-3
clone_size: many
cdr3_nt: TGTGCCAGCAGCCCTAATGCTCGTGAGTCGGATACGCAGTATTTT
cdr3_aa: CASSPNARESDTQYF

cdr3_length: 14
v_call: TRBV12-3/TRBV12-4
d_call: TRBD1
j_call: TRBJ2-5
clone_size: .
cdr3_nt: TGTGCCAGCAGTTTACAGGGGGTACAAGGGACCCAGTACTTC
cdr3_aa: CASSLQGVQGTQYF

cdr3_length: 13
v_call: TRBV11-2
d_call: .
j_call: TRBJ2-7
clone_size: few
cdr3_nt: TGTGCCAGCAGCCCGTCCTGGGACTACGAGCAGTACTTC
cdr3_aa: CASSPSWDYEQYF

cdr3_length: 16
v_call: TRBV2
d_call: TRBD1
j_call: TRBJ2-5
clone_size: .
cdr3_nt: TGTGCCAGCAGTGATGGGCAGGGGGCCGGAGGAGAGACCCAGTACTTC
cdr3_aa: CASSDGQGAGGETQYF

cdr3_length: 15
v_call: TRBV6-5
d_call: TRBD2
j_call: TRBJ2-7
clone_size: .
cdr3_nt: TGTGCCAGCAGTTACACTCGGACTAGCGTCTACGAGCAGTACTTC
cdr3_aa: CASSYTRTSVYEQYF

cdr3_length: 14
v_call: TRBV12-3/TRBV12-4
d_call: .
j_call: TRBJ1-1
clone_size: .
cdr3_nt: TGTGCCAGCAGTTTAACCGGAACGAACACTGAAGCTCTCTTT
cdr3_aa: CASSLTGTNTEALF

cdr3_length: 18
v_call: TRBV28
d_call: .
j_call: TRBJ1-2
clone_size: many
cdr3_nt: TGTGCCAGCAGTTTCTCCCCGGCGGGGCCCACTACTAACTATGGCTACACCTTC
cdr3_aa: CASSFSPAGPTTNYGYTF

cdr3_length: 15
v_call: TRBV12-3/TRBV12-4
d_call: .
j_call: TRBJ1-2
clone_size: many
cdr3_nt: TGTGCCAGCAGAGGCTCAGGAAGTCCCAACTATGGCTACACCTTC
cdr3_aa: CASRGSGSPNYGYTF